This TCR beta chain was sequenced for a study of control samples from healthy donors and cancer patients. Trimming stripped 3 bases from V and 2 bases from J, with 8 bases between. The germline V gene has CDR1 MNHNS and CDR2 SASEGT. CDR3 length equals 14 residues. Profiled with immunoSEQ multiplex PCR; TCRdb holds only in-frame clones, not every one. In the table there are 100,000 to 150,000 clones, roughly 91% of which are singletons. This clonotype was sampled from a man in his forties in good health. The rearrangement links TRBV6-1 to TRBJ1-5; TRBD1 might be the D (5 bases). Input material: blood. The CDR3: CASSDRAGNQPQHF. The CDR3 DNA sequence: TGTGCCAGCAGTGACAGGGCCGGCAATCAGCCCCAGCATTTT.